Reported below is one TCR beta chain. These data come from a study of Ad26.COV2.S vaccination and SARS-CoV-2 variants. Measured with immunoSEQ multiplex PCR; TCRdb has only the in-frame clones, and not every one. The sample includes roughly 700,000 clones, 70% to 90% of them seen just once. The CDR3 sequence is 14 residues long. Germline V lookup: CDR1 GTSNPN, CDR2 SVGIG (reference sequence). Trimming pared 4 bases from V and 1 base from J, leaving 10 bases between. Indicated treatment: around 19 received Ad26.COV2.S at low or high dose, single or two shots; 5 received placebo; per-sample allocation not given. Day 63 following the first vaccine or placebo injection was when the samples were taken.

The chain recombines TRBV30 with TRBJ2-2; D might be TRBD1 (6 bases). The starting material was peripheral blood, obtained in a trial of Ad26.COV2.S vaccine versus placebo. The sequence was obtained from a person between 18 and 59 years old who received the Ad26.COV2.S COVID-19 vaccine or a placebo. In nucleotides, the CDR3 is TGTGCCTGGAAGGGGACACAGAACACCGGGGAGCTGTTTTTT. Residues: CAWKGTQNTGELFF.